A selection of T cell receptor beta chains follows, all from one sample in a study of radiation and T cells in renal cell carcinoma. TCRdb's copy holds only in-frame clones and misses some; the assay was immunoSEQ multiplex PCR. The sample lists 150,000 or so clones, roughly 90% occurring once. This specimen was blood, taken from a patient whose treatment included radiotherapy and nephrectomy. Receptor source: a woman in her sixties or seventies with renal cell carcinoma. Each CDR3 is given with its conserved first and last residue. The D gene is left open where the match is weak. Not every row has a clone size; where given, it reads once, few, many or a size class.

v_call	d_call	clone_size	j_call	cdr3_aa	cdr3_nt
TRBV18	NA	NA	TRBJ1-6	CASSPRSLEDSPLHF	TGTGCCAGCTCACCACGGAGTCTGGAGGATTCACCCCTCCACTTT
TRBV7-2	NA	NA	TRBJ1-2	CASSLEAMGGYGYTF	TGTGCCAGCAGCTTAGAGGCCATGGGGGGCTATGGCTACACCTTC
TRBV10-3	TRBD2	NA	TRBJ2-3	CAIEAGGSTDTQYF	TGTGCCATCGAAGCGGGGGGGAGCACAGATACGCAGTATTTT
TRBV7-3	TRBD1	NA	TRBJ1-2	CASSPRTGPRGYTF	TGTGCCAGCAGCCCCCGGACAGGGCCGCGAGGCTACACCTTC
TRBV2	NA	NA	TRBJ1-5	CASSETAQSGAQHF	TGTGCCAGCAGTGAAACGGCCCAGTCTGGGGCCCAGCATTTT
TRBV7-6	NA	NA	TRBJ1-1	CASSLEEGTEAFF	TGTGCCAGCAGCTTAGAAGAGGGCACTGAAGCTTTCTTT
TRBV9	NA	few	TRBJ1-1	CASSVESRTEAFF	TGTGCCAGCAGCGTAGAATCCCGGACTGAAGCTTTCTTT
TRBV7-2	NA	NA	TRBJ2-3	CASSFSVDTQYF	TGTGCCAGCAGCTTTTCGGTAGATACGCAGTATTTT
TRBV19	TRBD1	NA	TRBJ1-5	CASSIGTGGNQPQHF	TGTGCCAGTAGTATAGGGACAGGGGGGAATCAGCCCCAGCATTTT
TRBV7-3	NA	NA	TRBJ2-5	CASSRGVQETQYF	TGTGCCAGCAGCCGCGGGGTCCAAGAGACCCAGTACTTC
TRBV19	TRBD1	NA	TRBJ2-7	CASSFRDRGYEQYF	TGTGCCAGTAGTTTTAGAGACAGGGGCTACGAGCAGTACTTC
TRBV19	NA	NA	TRBJ1-1	CASSSRTENTEAFF	TGTGCCAGTAGTTCCCGGACAGAGAACACTGAAGCTTTCTTT
TRBV28	NA	few	TRBJ1-1	CASSLTAKETEAFF	TGTGCCAGCAGTTTAACGGCGAAGGAAACTGAAGCTTTCTTT
TRBV7-2	TRBD2	NA	TRBJ2-3	CASSQLAGEITDTQYF	TGTGCCAGCAGCCAATTAGCGGGGGAGATCACAGATACGCAGTATTTT
TRBV30	NA	NA	TRBJ2-3	CAWSGGTPGPSTDTQYF	TGTGCCTGGAGTGGGGGGACTCCGGGGCCTAGCACAGATACGCAGTATTTT
TRBV5-1	TRBD1	NA	TRBJ2-7	CASSSGTGATYEQYF	TGCGCCAGCAGCTCCGGGACAGGGGCCACCTACGAGCAGTACTTC
TRBV7-6	TRBD2	NA	TRBJ2-3	CASSLGGGTSQMADTQYF	TGTGCCAGCAGCTTAGGGGGAGGGACTTCGCAAATGGCAGATACGCAGTATTTT
TRBV6-1	NA	NA	TRBJ2-2	CASSGDFTGELFF	TGTGCCAGCAGTGGGGACTTCACCGGGGAGCTGTTTTTT
TRBV28	TRBD1	NA	TRBJ2-2	CASSLGDRGNTGELFF	TGTGCCAGCAGTTTAGGGGACAGGGGGAACACCGGGGAGCTGTTTTTT
TRBV5-1	NA	once	TRBJ1-1	CASSLVGMNTEAFF	TGCGCCAGCAGCTTGGTTGGGATGAACACTGAAGCTTTCTTT
TRBV15	NA	once	TRBJ1-5	CATSRDAGGTRTNQPQHF	TGTGCCACCAGCAGAGATGCGGGGGGGACTAGAACCAATCAGCCCCAGCATTTT
TRBV2	NA	NA	TRBJ2-7	CASSLAPYEQYF	TGTGCCAGCAGCCTCGCCCCCTACGAGCAGTACTTC
TRBV11-2	NA	NA	TRBJ1-1	CASSFRDTEAFF	TGTGCCAGCAGCTTCAGGGACACTGAAGCTTTCTTT